Shown below are 13 T cell receptor beta chains from a single sample sequenced in a study of blood T cell repertoires in COVID-19. The method was immunoSEQ multiplex PCR; TCRdb's version includes in-frame clones alone and lacks a portion of them. The top ten clones hold less than 20% of a sample with some 330,000 clones, 80% to 95% of them seen once. The sequenced material came from PBMCs or T cells enriched from blood (not recorded which). The receptors here all came from a woman between 25 and 40 years old who had recovered from COVID-19.

This chain links TRBV5-1 with TRBJ2-3, with a tentative D call TRBD1 (5 bases). CDR3 length: 16 residues. Trimming removed 4 bases at V and 3 bases at J, with 18 bases between. Germline CDR1 and CDR2: SGHRS and YFSETQ. CDR3: CASSPQGSFRTDTQYF. The CDR3 DNA follows: TGCGCCAGCAGCCCGCAGGGAAGCTTTCGGACAGATACGCAGTATTTT.

This rearrangement joins TRBV28 to TRBJ2-7, with TRBD2 matching over 15 bases. The CDR3 spans 17 residues. V lost 8 bases and J lost 6; bases outside the gene matches: 14. CDR1 and CDR2 from the germline V gene are MDHEN and SYDVKM. CDR3 nucleotides: TGTGCCAGCCTACCCCAAGGACTAGCGGGAGGGCCGGGCGAGCAGTACTTC. Translated: CASLPQGLAGGPGEQYF.

The genes are TRBV20-1 and TRBJ2-7; maybe TRBD2 (5 bases). The CDR3 totals 12 residues. Germline loops: CDR1 DFQATT, CDR2 SNEGSKA (reference sequence). Between the trimmed V and J ends, which lost 3 bases and 6 bases, there was a span of 12 bases. The CDR3 sequence: CSASRTPFEQYF. In DNA form, the CDR3 reads TGCAGTGCTAGTAGGACTCCCTTCGAGCAGTACTTC.

This chain uses TRBV7-3 with TRBJ1-5; no reliable D call. CDR1 is SGHTA, CDR2 FQGTGA, per germline. V lost 7 bases and J 7 bases, leaving 14 bases between the germline ends. The CDR3 is 13 residues long. CDR3 sequence: CASNNKGRQPQHF. DNA of the CDR3: TGTGCCAGCAACAATAAAGGGAGGCAGCCCCAGCATTTT.

The V gene is TRBV6-5, the J gene TRBJ2-7; D ambiguous. This CDR3 has 15 amino acids. The germline CDR1 and CDR2 sequences are MNHEY and SVGAGI. Trimming cost V 0 bases and J 5 bases, with 14 bases left between them. The CDR3 sequence: CASSYSSRGSNEQYF. The CDR3 DNA follows: TGTGCCAGCAGTTACTCCTCGAGAGGTTCGAACGAGCAGTACTTC.

This sequence joins TRBV27 and TRBJ1-1; no clear D. The CDR3 sequence is 13 residues long. V was trimmed by 5 bases and J by 4 bases, leaving 11 bases between them. Germline V lookup: CDR1 MNHEY, CDR2 SMNVEV (reference sequence). The CDR3 region is CASSQEETTEAFF. The CDR3 bases are TGTGCCAGCAGTCAGGAAGAGACCACTGAAGCTTTCTTT.

The rearrangement uses TRBV4-3 and TRBJ1-1, with D perhaps matching TRBD1 (5 bases). V was pared by 0 bases and J by 3 bases, with 11 bases between. CDR3 size: 15 residues. Per germline, CDR1 LGHNA and CDR2 YSLEER. CDR3 DNA: TGCGCCAGCAGCCAAGATGCGGGGGTAGACACTGAAGCTTTCTTT. It encodes CASSQDAGVDTEAFF.

This chain joins TRBV20-1 and TRBJ1-5; D perhaps matches TRBD1 (5 bases). The V and J ends lost 5 bases and 11 bases respectively, with 22 bases between them. The CDR3 has 14 amino acids. Per the germline V gene, CDR1 is DFQATT and CDR2 is SNEGSKA (reference sequence). The CDR3 is CSARGDRAGGTQHF. CDR3 DNA sequence: TGCAGTGCTCGTGGTGATCGGGCGGGGGGGACCCAGCATTTT.

The chain employs TRBV30 and TRBJ1-5, with D possibly TRBD1 on 5 matching bases. V lost 1 base, J lost 5 bases, and 9 bases lay in between. Germline-derived CDR1 and CDR2 are GTSNPN and SVGIG (reference sequence). CDR3 length: 13 amino acids. CDR3 nucleotide sequence: TGTGCCTGGAGTGAGGGGTACGATCAGCCCCAGCATTTT. Protein: CAWSEGYDQPQHF.

This rearrangement joins TRBV29-1 to TRBJ1-3; D unresolved. The germline gives CDR1 SQVTM, CDR2 ANQGSEA. The V end was cut by 1 base, the J end by 4 bases, with 11 bases between. The CDR3 runs to 14 residues. The CDR3 loop reads CSVEVGAGGNTIYF. The CDR3 region has the DNA TGCAGCGTTGAAGTGGGTGCAGGCGGAAACACCATATATTTT.

The chain is built from TRBV30 and TRBJ1-2; TRBD1 is a possible D gene (6 bases). Germline CDR1 and CDR2: GTSNPN and SVGIG (reference sequence). The CDR3 is 14 residues long. Trimming removed 4 bases at V and 4 bases at J, with 16 bases between. CDR3 DNA sequence: TGTGCCTGGAATTCAGGAGGACAGTTCTATGGCTACACCTTC. This gives the protein CAWNSGGQFYGYTF.

J is TRBJ2-7 and V is TRBV20-1, with 7 positions matching TRBD1. The germline V gene encodes CDR1 DFQATT and CDR2 SNEGSKA (reference sequence). The CDR3 runs 15 residues. V shed 3 bases and J 6 bases; nucleotides not matched to a gene: 14. The CDR3 DNA sequence: TGCAGTGCTAGTCCAGACAGGGCCCTCCCCCCCGAGCAGTACTTC. Protein sequence: CSASPDRALPPEQYF.

The chain uses TRBV5-1 and TRBJ2-3, with TRBD2 identical over 9 bases. With V trimmed by 0 bases and J by 1 base, 3 bases remained unmatched. The CDR3 is made up of 16 amino acids. Germline V gene sequence: CDR1 SGHRS, CDR2 YFSETQ. In DNA, the CDR3 is TGCGCCAGCAGCTTGGGGACTAGCGCACGCACAGATACGCAGTATTTT. Protein product: CASSLGTSARTDTQYF.